A selection of T cell receptor beta chains follows, all from one sample in a study of neurological immune-mediated disorders. TCRdb reprocessed the 5' RACE reads via MiXCR and lists one record per CDR3 protein. The sample records about 33,000 distinct CDR3 sequences, approximately 1.6% being singletons. Sequencing was done on a sample of PBMCs. Receptors originate from a woman aged 25 to 39 with multiple sclerosis. CDR3s include the opening cysteine and the closing phenylalanine or tryptophan. The D gene is left open where the match is weak. Each size is once, few, many, or a class for an expanded clone.

clone_size	v_call	j_call	d_call	cdr3_nt	cdr3_aa
many	TRBV4-3	TRBJ2-1	-	TGCGCCAGCAGCCAAGGTGAGAGGGGCGAGCAGTTCTTC	CASSQGERGEQFF
many	TRBV29-1	TRBJ1-2	TRBD1	TGCAGCGTAGCAGGGGGCGCGAACTATGGCTACACCTTC	CSVAGGANYGYTF
many	TRBV7-3	TRBJ2-2	TRBD2	TGTGCCAGCAGCTTCGGGACTAGCGGGGCCCCCGGGGAGCTGTTTTTT	CASSFGTSGAPGELFF
many	TRBV3-1	TRBJ1-1	TRBD1	TGTGCCAGCAGCCAGCTCCGACAGGGATCAGTGCAGGAAGCTTTCTTT	CASSQLRQGSVQEAFF
many	TRBV20-1	TRBJ2-5	-	TGCAGTGCTAGAGGGGACGAAGAGACCCAGTACTTC	CSARGDEETQYF
many	TRBV20-1	TRBJ1-5	-	TGCAGCGCAAAGCAGGGAAGCAATCAGCCCCAGCATTTT	CSAKQGSNQPQHF
many	TRBV6-5	TRBJ1-4	-	TGTGCCAGCAGGTTGGACGGGAATGAAAAACTGTTTTTT	CASRLDGNEKLFF
many	TRBV5-1	TRBJ2-5	-	TGCGCCAGCAGTCTAGGGACGATTAAAGAGACCCAGTACTTC	CASSLGTIKETQYF
many	TRBV27	TRBJ2-7	-	TGTGCCAGCGGCACCGGCAGCACTAGATTCCACGAGCAGTACTTC	CASGTGSTRFHEQYF
many	TRBV5-1	TRBJ2-2	-	TGCGCCAGCAGCTTGACCTCCACGGGTACCGGGGAGCTGTTTTTT	CASSLTSTGTGELFF
many	TRBV27	TRBJ2-2	TRBD1	TGTGCCAGCAGTTACAAGACAGGGCACGGGGAGCTGTTTTTT	CASSYKTGHGELFF
many	TRBV15	TRBJ1-6	-	TGTGCCACCAGCAGAGTTGCCGGGGGACCCCTCAACTTT	CATSRVAGGPLNF
many	TRBV6-6	TRBJ2-3	-	TGTGCCAGCAGTTACGCTCAGGGTGCGCAGTATTTT	CASSYAQGAQYF
few	TRBV7-3	TRBJ1-1	-	TGTGCCAGCAGCCCATGGCAGGGAAACACTGAAGCTTTCTTT	CASSPWQGNTEAFF
medium-sized	TRBV6-4	TRBJ2-1	-	TGTGCCAGCAGTGAGGGGGACTCCAATGAGCAGTTCTTC	CASSEGDSNEQFF
many	TRBV4-1	TRBJ2-3	-	TGCGCCAGCAGCCAGGCAGCGGCAGATACGCAGTATTTT	CASSQAAADTQYF
many	TRBV9	TRBJ1-4	TRBD1	TGTGCCAGCAGCGTAGATTTCCGGGGGACAGGAGTTGAAAAACTGTTTTTT	CASSVDFRGTGVEKLFF
many	TRBV12-3/TRBV12-4	TRBJ2-6	TRBD1	TGTGCCAGCAGACCACAGGGGTCTGGGGCCAACGTCCTGACTTTC	CASRPQGSGANVLTF
many	TRBV2	TRBJ2-7	-	TGTGCCAGCAGTGACCAGAATTCCTACGAGCAGTACTTC	CASSDQNSYEQYF
many	TRBV20-1	TRBJ2-5	-	TGCAGTGCTACCCCCGGGACACTCCAAGAGACCCAGTACTTC	CSATPGTLQETQYF
many	TRBV5-1	TRBJ2-3	TRBD2	TGCGCCAGCAGCTTGTTAAGTAGCGGGGTAGATACGCAGTATTTT	CASSLLSSGVDTQYF
many	TRBV9	TRBJ2-3	-	TGTGCCAGCAGCTCGCCGGGGGCGGGCACAGATACGCAGTATTTT	CASSSPGAGTDTQYF
many	TRBV20-1	TRBJ1-1	-	TGCAGTGCTACCGCGGGGAACACTGAAGCTTTCTTT	CSATAGNTEAFF
many	TRBV15	TRBJ2-3	TRBD1	TGTGCCACCAGCCGAGGACAGGCCCCAGATACGCAGTATTTT	CATSRGQAPDTQYF
many	TRBV9	TRBJ1-2	-	TGTGCCAGCAGCGTAGGCCAGTTGGGGGATGGCTACACCTTC	CASSVGQLGDGYTF
many	TRBV5-1	TRBJ2-3	TRBD2	TGCGCCAGCAGCCCCGCTTACAGCGGGGGGGCCTCAGATACGCAGTATTTT	CASSPAYSGGASDTQYF
many	TRBV6-2/TRBV6-3	TRBJ1-6	-	TGTGCCAGCAGTTACCCGGGGAAGGAATCACCCCTCCACTTT	CASSYPGKESPLHF
many	TRBV7-9	TRBJ2-7	-	TGTGCCAGCAGCCCCCAGGGGCTCTCCTACGAGCAGTACTTC	CASSPQGLSYEQYF